A selection of T cell receptor beta chains follows, all from one sample in a study of cytomegalovirus exposure and HLA in healthy donors. Clones were read by immunoSEQ multiplex PCR, and TCRdb kept only the in-frame ones, dropping some. The sample has 160,000 or so clones; around 79% are singletons. Sample: PBMCs. These receptors all stem from a woman between 45 and 60 years old in good health and CMV-seronegative. The CDR3 runs from the conserved cysteine through the conserved F or W. D genes are given only for firm matches. Not all rows give a size; the values are once, few, many and, for expanded clones, a class.

cdr3_nt	cdr3_aa	j_call	d_call	v_call	clone_size
TGTGCCAGCAGCGTAGGCGGAGTCCAAGAGACCCAGTACTTC	CASSVGGVQETQYF	TRBJ2-5	NA	TRBV9	NA
TGTGCCAGCAGCTTTTCCGGGAGCCCAGGTTATGGCTACACCTTC	CASSFSGSPGYGYTF	TRBJ1-2	NA	TRBV11-2	NA
TGTGCCAGCCGCCGATCGAGTCTGATAATTCCTTATAGCAATCAGCCCCAGCATTTT	CASRRSSLIIPYSNQPQHF	TRBJ1-5	NA	TRBV7-3	NA
TGTGCCAGCAAAGGACAGGGTAAGGCAGAGACCCAGTACTTC	CASKGQGKAETQYF	TRBJ2-5	TRBD1	TRBV28	NA
TGTGCCAGCAGTTACCAAGGGGGTTCTGGCGGCTACACCTTC	CASSYQGGSGGYTF	TRBJ1-2	NA	TRBV27	NA
TGTGCTAGTGGTCCTCGGGGGGGGGCGGAACATGAGCAGTTCTTC	CASGPRGGAEHEQFF	TRBJ2-1	TRBD2	TRBV12-5	once
TGTGCCAGCAGCCCAAGACAGGGGGCGATGAGGAACACTGAAGCTTTCTTT	CASSPRQGAMRNTEAFF	TRBJ1-1	TRBD1	TRBV7-8	NA
TGTGCCAGCAGTTTGGCAGGATCGGCCAAAAACATTCAGTACTTC	CASSLAGSAKNIQYF	TRBJ2-4	NA	TRBV28	NA
TGTGCCAGCAGGGGACTAGCAGTGCGCACCGGGGAGCTGTTTTTT	CASRGLAVRTGELFF	TRBJ2-2	TRBD2	TRBV27	NA
TGCGCCAGCAGTGATTTGGCGGGAGCGGACGGGGAGCTGTTTTTT	CASSDLAGADGELFF	TRBJ2-2	TRBD2	TRBV10-1	NA
TGTGCCAGCCTGGAGGGGGCGACGGAGACCCAGTACTTC	CASLEGATETQYF	TRBJ2-5	NA	TRBV7-9	NA
TGCGCCAGCACCGAGCCTAGCGGGGGGGCAGATACGCAGTATTTT	CASTEPSGGADTQYF	TRBJ2-3	TRBD2	TRBV5-1	NA
TGTGCCAGCAGCGTAGGGGACAGGGCAAGGACTGAAGCTTTCTTT	CASSVGDRARTEAFF	TRBJ1-1	TRBD1	TRBV9	NA
TGCGCCAGCAGCCAAGGACTAGCGTTATCCTACGAGCAGTACTTC	CASSQGLALSYEQYF	TRBJ2-7	TRBD2	TRBV4-1	NA
TGTGCCAGCAGCTCAAATAAGGGGTCGTTCGGTAATTCACCCCTCCACTTT	CASSSNKGSFGNSPLHF	TRBJ1-6	NA	TRBV5-6	NA
TGTGCCAGCACCCCGGGCTTAGCGGGGGGGCGATCGGATACGCAGTATTTT	CASTPGLAGGRSDTQYF	TRBJ2-3	TRBD2	TRBV28	NA
TGTGCCAGCAGTAACCCCGGGACAGAAGAAGCTTTCTTT	CASSNPGTEEAFF	TRBJ1-1	TRBD1	TRBV6-5	NA
TGTGCCACCAGCAGAGTTGGGACAGGGAATCAGCCCCAGCATTTT	CATSRVGTGNQPQHF	TRBJ1-5	TRBD1	TRBV15	NA
TGTGCCAGCAGCCAACGGGGCTCTGGAAACACCATATATTTT	CASSQRGSGNTIYF	TRBJ1-3	NA	TRBV6-6	NA
TGTGCCAGCAGCACTCCGACAGTTCAAGAGACCCAGTACTTC	CASSTPTVQETQYF	TRBJ2-5	NA	TRBV28	few
TGCGCCAGCAAGCGGGACACGGCGGCCTACGAGCAGTACTTC	CASKRDTAAYEQYF	TRBJ2-7	NA	TRBV5-1	NA
TGTGCCAGCAGCTTAGTAGCGGGGGGAGGCGAGACCCAGTACTTC	CASSLVAGGGETQYF	TRBJ2-5	TRBD2	TRBV7-2	NA
TGTGCCAGCAGTTACTCGACAGGGGGCACTGAAGCTTTCTTT	CASSYSTGGTEAFF	TRBJ1-1	TRBD1	TRBV6-5	few
TGTGCCAGCTCACCCGGTCGGACTAGCGGATACAATGAGCAGTTCTTC	CASSPGRTSGYNEQFF	TRBJ2-1	TRBD2	TRBV18	NA
TGCGCCAGCAGTGAGGGGACTAGCGGGGCCTACGAGCAGTACTTC	CASSEGTSGAYEQYF	TRBJ2-7	TRBD2	TRBV10-1	NA
TGTGCCAGCAGTGTTGGCTCCGACACAGATACGCAGTATTTT	CASSVGSDTDTQYF	TRBJ2-3	NA	TRBV2	NA
TGTGCCAGTAACCCGGGGCTAGCGGGGGCCAAATCCAATGAGCAGTTCTTC	CASNPGLAGAKSNEQFF	TRBJ2-1	TRBD2	TRBV19	once
TGCGCCAGCAGCTTTATTCAGGGTACGAATTCACCCCTCCACTTT	CASSFIQGTNSPLHF	TRBJ1-6	NA	TRBV5-1	once
TGCAGCGTACAGGGGTGGAGTACCGGGGAGCTGTTTTTT	CSVQGWSTGELFF	TRBJ2-2	TRBD1	TRBV29-1	NA
TGCGCCAGCAGCCAATACTCTGGCTACACCTTC	CASSQYSGYTF	TRBJ1-2	NA	TRBV4-1	NA
TGTGCCAGTAGTGTCCAACCCAACAAGGAAAAACTGTTTTTT	CASSVQPNKEKLFF	TRBJ1-4	NA	TRBV19	few
TGTGCCAGCAATCGAGGGGGACAAGAGACCCAGTACTTC	CASNRGGQETQYF	TRBJ2-5	NA	TRBV25-1	NA
TGTGCCATCAGCGCGACAGGGGCGTATGAAAAACTGTTTTTT	CAISATGAYEKLFF	TRBJ1-4	TRBD1	TRBV10-3	once
TGTGCCTGGAGTGTACGGGGGGGTAATGAGCAGTTCTTC	CAWSVRGGNEQFF	TRBJ2-1	TRBD2	TRBV30	NA
TGTGCCAGCAGACCCACTATACAAGAGACCCAGTACTTC	CASRPTIQETQYF	TRBJ2-5	NA	TRBV6-5	NA
TGCGCCAGCAGCCAAGCTCCGGGACTCACAGATACGCAGTATTTT	CASSQAPGLTDTQYF	TRBJ2-3	NA	TRBV4-1	few
TGTGCCAGCAGTCTAGGGGGGTCCTCAGCGGGGAATTACAATGAGCAGTTCTTC	CASSLGGSSAGNYNEQFF	TRBJ2-1	NA	TRBV2	once
TGTGCCAGCAGTTTTCGGGACGGGACAGGGCAGTACTTC	CASSFRDGTGQYF	TRBJ2-4	TRBD1	TRBV27	NA
TGTGCCAGCAGCGGTGGGATAGGGGGGGAGGAAGACGAGCAGTACTTC	CASSGGIGGEEDEQYF	TRBJ2-7	NA	TRBV9	NA
TGCGCCAGCAGCTTGGCATCTGCGGGAGAGGAGACCCAGTACTTC	CASSLASAGEETQYF	TRBJ2-5	TRBD2	TRBV5-1	NA
TGTGCCAGCAGCGTGGGACAGAGTAATGAAAAACTGTTTTTT	CASSVGQSNEKLFF	TRBJ1-4	TRBD1	TRBV11-2	NA
TGTGCCAGCAGGCCTACAGGGGTGGATGGCTACACCTTC	CASRPTGVDGYTF	TRBJ1-2	TRBD1	TRBV6-5	NA
TGTGCCAGCACCGATAGTGAGGGCTCGGCCTATGGCTACACCTTC	CASTDSEGSAYGYTF	TRBJ1-2	NA	TRBV2	NA
TGTGCCAGTAGTAAGGACAGAAATACCTACGAGCAGTACTTC	CASSKDRNTYEQYF	TRBJ2-7	NA	TRBV19	NA
TGTGCCAGCAGCCCGCCGGGGGAGGTTGGGGAAAAACTGTTTTTT	CASSPPGEVGEKLFF	TRBJ1-4	NA	TRBV7-9	NA
TGTGCCAGCAGCTTTCCTGCAGGTAATGGCTACACCTTC	CASSFPAGNGYTF	TRBJ1-2	NA	TRBV7-9	NA
TGTGCCAGCAGTTTCGTTGGAACCGGACTAGCGGGGTTGGGTGAGCAGTTCTTC	CASSFVGTGLAGLGEQFF	TRBJ2-1	TRBD2	TRBV28	NA
TGTGCCAGCAGTTCCAGACAGAACAATCAGCCCCAGCATTTT	CASSSRQNNQPQHF	TRBJ1-5	NA	TRBV28	NA